This entry lists 10 T cell receptor beta chains sequenced from one sample in a study of Ad26.COV2.S vaccination and SARS-CoV-2 variants. Here immunoSEQ multiplex PCR was the method, and the copy in TCRdb shows in-frame clones only, minus some. Of about 410,000 clones in the sample, 88% are singletons; the top ten hold about 3.6%. Treatment indicated: around 19 received Ad26.COV2.S at low or high dose, single or two shots; 5 received placebo; per-sample allocation not given. Each sample was drawn 63 days after the first injection (of vaccine or placebo). The sequencing used peripheral blood, collected in a trial of Ad26.COV2.S vaccine versus placebo. The receptors were sampled from a person aged 18-60 years who received the Ad26.COV2.S COVID-19 vaccine or a placebo.

J is TRBJ2-7 and V is TRBV27; D possibly matches TRBD1 or TRBD2 (5 bases each). Germline CDR1 MNHEY, CDR2 SMNVEV (reference sequence). V was pared by 2 bases and J by 2 bases, with 10 bases between. This CDR3 has 14 residues. CDR3 region: CASSLGGGAYEQYF. Written as DNA, the CDR3 is TGTGCCAGCAGTTTAGGTGGGGGAGCCTACGAGCAGTACTTC.

The chain uses TRBV21-1 and TRBJ1-2. TRBV21-1 is a pseudogene locus. The CDR3 is 12 amino acids. This CDR3 is CASSKVPYGYTF. The DNA of the CDR3 is TGTGCCAGCAGCAAAGTACCGTATGGCTACACCTTC.

The chain employs TRBV2 and TRBJ2-3; D gene uncertain. The V end lost 2 bases, the J end lost 10 bases, and 16 bases lay between the germline ends. This CDR3 is built from 14 residues. Germline V gives CDR1 SNHLY, CDR2 FYNNEI. CDR3 DNA sequence: TGTGCCAGCAGTGAATTGCGGCATCTCGGTTCGCAGTATTTT. It is translated as CASSELRHLGSQYF.

The chain couples TRBV6-5 to TRBJ2-2; 9 bases agree with TRBD1. Germline V gives CDR1 MNHEY, CDR2 SVGAGI. The V gene end was trimmed by 7 bases and the J gene end by 2 bases; junction bases not matched to a gene: 5. The CDR3 is 15 residues long. The CDR3 coding sequence is TGTGCCAGCAAACCGGGACAGGGAAACACCGGGGAGCTGTTTTTT. This encodes CASKPGQGNTGELFF.

This clone was detected a few times. The rearrangement links TRBV12-5 to TRBJ1-1; D not certain. This CDR3 is 14 amino acids long. Germline V CDR1 and CDR2: LGHNT, FRNRAP. Deletions cut 3 bases from V and 5 bases from J, with 13 bases between. This CDR3 reads CASGLSWASTEAFF. The CDR3 coding sequence is TGTGCTAGTGGTTTAAGCTGGGCGAGTACTGAAGCTTTCTTT.

The chain is built from TRBV4-1 and TRBJ2-2; 13 bases fit TRBD2. The germline V gene encodes CDR1 MGHRA and CDR2 YSYEKL. This CDR3 is built from 19 residues. The junction had 8 bases not matched to a gene; V was cut back by 2 bases and J by 2 bases. The DNA for the CDR3 is TGCGCCAGCAGCCAACACAGGACTAGCGGGGGACCTAACACCGGGGAGCTGTTTTTT. It encodes CASSQHRTSGGPNTGELFF.

The genes are TRBV18 and TRBJ1-1, with D possibly matching TRBD1 (5 bases). The germline V gene encodes CDR1 KGHSH and CDR2 LQKENI. The CDR3 runs 15 residues. Trimming took 4 bases from V and 5 from J, leaving 17 bases between them. CDR3 in amino acids: CASSQSQVWGTEAFF. For the CDR3, the DNA is TGTGCCAGCTCACAATCTCAGGTCTGGGGGACTGAAGCTTTCTTT.

V gene TRBV15 combines with J gene TRBJ2-7, with D possibly matching TRBD1 (6 bases). V was trimmed by 4 bases and J by 4 bases, leaving 14 bases between them. This CDR3 spans 14 amino acids. Germline assignment: CDR1 LNHNV and CDR2 YYDKDF (reference sequence). The CDR3 sequence is CATSTETGFYEQYF. The CDR3 DNA reads TGTGCCACCAGCACGGAGACAGGTTTTTACGAGCAGTACTTC. Combining the CDR3 with reference TRBV15 and TRBJ2-7 gives the whole variable domain DAMVIQNPRYQVTQFGKPVTLSCSQTLNHNVMYWYQQKSSQAPKLLFHYYDKDFNNEADTPDNFQSRRPNTSFCFLDIRSPGLGDTAMYLCATSTETGFYEQYFGPGTRLTVT.

The V and J genes are TRBV6-5 and TRBJ2-7; TRBD1 might be the D (6 bases). Trimming pared 4 bases from V and 3 bases from J, leaving 13 bases between. This CDR3 spans 14 amino acids. Germline values: CDR1 MNHEY, CDR2 SVGAGI. CDR3: CASSSTGLNYEQYF. The CDR3 coding sequence is TGTGCCAGCAGTTCTACAGGGCTTAACTACGAGCAGTACTTC.

The CDR3 DNA reads as TGCACCAGCAGCCGGAGGGGGGAGCTCGGTGAAAAACTGTTTTTT. Protein: CTSSRRGELGEKLFF. This sequence joins TRBV1 and TRBJ1-4. TRBV1 is termed a pseudogene. This CDR3 is 15 amino acids long.